The rows below give T cell receptor beta chains drawn from one sample of a study of radiotherapy plus CTLA-4 blockade in lung cancer. Clones were sequenced by immunoSEQ multiplex PCR, and TCRdb holds only the in-frame ones, with some missing. This table has 85,000 to 100,000 clones, less than 80% appearing once. The specimen was peripheral blood, collected from a patient treated with radiotherapy plus ipilimumab. The receptors here all came from a human donor with non-small cell lung cancer that progressed on radiotherapy plus ipilimumab. Each CDR3 is given with its conserved first and last residue. The size of a clone is reported for some rows only, either as once, few or many, or as a class for expanded clones.

len,abundance,v_gene,j_gene,CDR3aa
12,.,TRBV28,TRBJ2-7,CASGKGAYEQYF
15,.,TRBV2,TRBJ2-5,CASSDRGGAGETQYF
14,.,TRBV6-1,TRBJ1-1,CASSEEWGAAEAFF
14,.,TRBV9,TRBJ1-1,CASSPPRGNTEAFF
16,.,TRBV4-3,TRBJ1-1,CASSWGMGPMNTEAFF
13,once,TRBV27,TRBJ2-7,CASSPTGTYEQYF
13,.,TRBV9,TRBJ2-1,CASSPRGYTEQFF
13,few,TRBV29-1,TRBJ2-2,CSVSGTNTGELFF
14,few,TRBV6-8,TRBJ2-1,CASSEASSYNEQFF
16,.,TRBV4-2,TRBJ2-7,CASSHNPRQGSYEQYF